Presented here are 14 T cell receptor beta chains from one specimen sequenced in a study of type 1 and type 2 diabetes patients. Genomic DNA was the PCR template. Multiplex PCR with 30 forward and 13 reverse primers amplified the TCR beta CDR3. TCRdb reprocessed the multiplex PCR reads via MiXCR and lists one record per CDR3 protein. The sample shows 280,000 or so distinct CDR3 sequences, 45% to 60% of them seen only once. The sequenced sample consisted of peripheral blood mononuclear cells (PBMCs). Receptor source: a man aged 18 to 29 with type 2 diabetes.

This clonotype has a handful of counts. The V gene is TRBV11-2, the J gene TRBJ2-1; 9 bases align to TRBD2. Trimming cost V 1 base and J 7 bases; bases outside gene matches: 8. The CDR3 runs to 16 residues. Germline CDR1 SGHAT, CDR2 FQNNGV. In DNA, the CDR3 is TGTGCCAGCAGCTTAGTTGGGACTAGCTCCAAGAATGAGCAGTTCTTC. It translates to CASSLVGTSSKNEQFF.

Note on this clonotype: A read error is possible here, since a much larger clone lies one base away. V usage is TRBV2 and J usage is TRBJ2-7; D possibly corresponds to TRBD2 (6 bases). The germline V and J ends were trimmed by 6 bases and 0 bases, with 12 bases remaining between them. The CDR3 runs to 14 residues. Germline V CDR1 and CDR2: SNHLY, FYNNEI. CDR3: CASSSGDASYEQYF. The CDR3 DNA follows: TGTGCCAGCAGCTCGGGAGACGCCTCCTACGAGCAGTACTTC.

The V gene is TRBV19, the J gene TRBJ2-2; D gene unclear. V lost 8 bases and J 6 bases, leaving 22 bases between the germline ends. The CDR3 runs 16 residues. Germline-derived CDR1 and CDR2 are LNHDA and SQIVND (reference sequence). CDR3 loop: CASRTPPSRVPGELFF. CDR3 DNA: TGTGCCAGTCGTACACCCCCGTCCCGGGTTCCCGGGGAGCTGTTTTTT. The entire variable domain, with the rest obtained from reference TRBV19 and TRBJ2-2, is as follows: DGGITQSPKYLFRKEGQNVTLSCEQNLNHDAMYWYRQDPGQGLRLIYYSQIVNDFQKGDIAEGYSVSREKKESFPLTVTSAQKNPTAFYLCASRTPPSRVPGELFFGEGSRLTVL.

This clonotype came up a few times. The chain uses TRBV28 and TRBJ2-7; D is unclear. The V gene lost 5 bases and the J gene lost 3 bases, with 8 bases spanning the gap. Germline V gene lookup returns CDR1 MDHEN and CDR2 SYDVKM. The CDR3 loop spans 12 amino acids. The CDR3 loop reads CASSPDVYEQYF. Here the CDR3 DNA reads TGTGCCAGCAGTCCCGACGTCTACGAGCAGTACTTC.

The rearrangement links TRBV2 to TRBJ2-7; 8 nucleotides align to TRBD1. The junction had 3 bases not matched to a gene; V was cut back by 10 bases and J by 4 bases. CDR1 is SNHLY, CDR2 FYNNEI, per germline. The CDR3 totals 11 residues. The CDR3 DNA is TGTGCCACCAGGACAGGGTACGAGCAGTACTTC. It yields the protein CATRTGYEQYF.

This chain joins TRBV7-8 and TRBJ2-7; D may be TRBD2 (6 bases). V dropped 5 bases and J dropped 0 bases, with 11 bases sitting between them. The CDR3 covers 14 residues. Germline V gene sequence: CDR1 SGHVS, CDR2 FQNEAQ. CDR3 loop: CASSPVGGSYEQYF. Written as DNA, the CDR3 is TGTGCCAGCAGCCCAGTGGGGGGCTCCTACGAGCAGTACTTC.

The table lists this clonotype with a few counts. The CDR3 spells CASTAHDEQFF. The CDR3 coding sequence is TGTGCCAGCACCGCCCACGATGAGCAGTTCTTC. The chain has TRBV2 and TRBJ2-1; no firm D call. Germline V CDR1 and CDR2: SNHLY, FYNNEI. The CDR3 contains 11 residues. V shed 7 bases and J shed 8 bases, with 9 bases lying between them.

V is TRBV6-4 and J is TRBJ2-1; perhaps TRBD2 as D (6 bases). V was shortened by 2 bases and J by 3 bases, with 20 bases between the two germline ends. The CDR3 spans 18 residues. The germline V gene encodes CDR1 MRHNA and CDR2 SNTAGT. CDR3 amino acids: CASSDVGDLAWSYNEQFF. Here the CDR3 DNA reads TGTGCCAGCAGTGACGTGGGGGATCTAGCGTGGAGCTACAATGAGCAGTTCTTC.

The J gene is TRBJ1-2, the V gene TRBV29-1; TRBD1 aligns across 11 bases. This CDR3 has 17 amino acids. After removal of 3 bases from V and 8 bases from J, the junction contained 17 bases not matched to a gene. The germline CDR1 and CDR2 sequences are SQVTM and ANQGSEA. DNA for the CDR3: TGCAGCGTTGACCGACCCGAGGGACAGGGGGGTTCGTACGGCTACACCTTC. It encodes CSVDRPEGQGGSYGYTF.

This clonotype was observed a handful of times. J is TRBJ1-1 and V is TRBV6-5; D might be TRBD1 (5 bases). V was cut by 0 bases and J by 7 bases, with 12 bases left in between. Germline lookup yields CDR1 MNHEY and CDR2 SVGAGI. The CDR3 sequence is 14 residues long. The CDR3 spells CASSYSGLSGEAFF. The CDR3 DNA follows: TGTGCCAGCAGTTACTCGGGACTCTCCGGTGAAGCTTTCTTT.

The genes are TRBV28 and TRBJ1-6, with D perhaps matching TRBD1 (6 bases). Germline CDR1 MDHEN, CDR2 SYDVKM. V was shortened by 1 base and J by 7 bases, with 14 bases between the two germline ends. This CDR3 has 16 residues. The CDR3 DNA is TGTGCCAGCAGTTTATCGGGGGGGGCCTTGAATTCACCCCTCCACTTT. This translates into CASSLSGGALNSPLHF.

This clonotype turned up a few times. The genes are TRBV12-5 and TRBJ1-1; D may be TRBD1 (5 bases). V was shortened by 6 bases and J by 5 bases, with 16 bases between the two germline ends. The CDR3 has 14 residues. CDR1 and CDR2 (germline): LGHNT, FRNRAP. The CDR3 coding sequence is TGTGCTAGTGGCCTTGGGGGAAGTTGGACTGAAGCTTTCTTT. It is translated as CASGLGGSWTEAFF.

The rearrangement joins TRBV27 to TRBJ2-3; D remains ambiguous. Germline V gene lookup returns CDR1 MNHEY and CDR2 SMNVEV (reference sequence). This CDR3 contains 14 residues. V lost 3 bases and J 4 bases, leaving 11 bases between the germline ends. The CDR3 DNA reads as TGTGCCAGCAGTTTCTCCCTCGCCCCAGATACGCAGTATTTT. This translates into CASSFSLAPDTQYF.

This chain's CDR3 is CASSPTGDNQPQHF. As DNA, the CDR3 is TGTGCCAGCAGTCCGACAGGGGACAATCAGCCCCAGCATTTT. J is TRBJ1-5 and V is TRBV12-3 or TRBV12-4, with 8 nucleotides matching TRBD1. Trimming at V came to 5 bases and at J to 3 bases, leaving 3 bases not matched to a gene. This CDR3 region has 14 residues.